A selection of T cell receptor beta chains follows, all from one sample in a study of control samples from healthy donors and cancer patients. Measured with immunoSEQ multiplex PCR; TCRdb has only the in-frame clones, and not every one. This sample carries 100,000 to 120,000 clones, around 89% of them seen once, and the ten largest clones take around 3.5%. Sequenced input: PBMCs. The origin of the receptors is a woman aged 55 to 70 with lung cancer. Each CDR3 is given with its conserved first and last residue. D genes are given only for firm matches. The listing skips clone size in some rows; elsewhere it reads once, few, many or a size class.

D gene	V gene	clone size	J gene	CDR3 DNA	CDR3 protein
TRBD2	TRBV12-3/TRBV12-4	NA	TRBJ2-1	TGTGCCAGCAGTTGGACTAGTAACTATGAGCAGTTCTTC	CASSWTSNYEQFF
TRBD1	TRBV7-2	NA	TRBJ2-6	TGTGCCAGCAACAGACAGGGTGGGGCCAACGTCCTGACTTTC	CASNRQGGANVLTF
NA	TRBV15	once	TRBJ1-3	TGTGCCACCAGCAGAGATGTACTCCTCTCTGGAAACACCATATATTTT	CATSRDVLLSGNTIYF
NA	TRBV4-1	NA	TRBJ2-1	TGCGCCAGCAGCCAAGAGACCGGGGAGCAGTTCTTC	CASSQETGEQFF
NA	TRBV10-3	NA	TRBJ2-2	TGTGCCATCAGTGTGGAAGGGGCGAACACCGGGGAGCTGTTTTTT	CAISVEGANTGELFF
TRBD1	TRBV19	NA	TRBJ1-2	TGTGCCAGTAGTATCCCTGGGACAGAAGTATATGGCTACACCTTC	CASSIPGTEVYGYTF
TRBD2	TRBV5-1	NA	TRBJ2-3	TGCGCCAGCAGCGCTAGCGGTGACACAGATACGCAGTATTTT	CASSASGDTDTQYF
TRBD2	TRBV5-4	NA	TRBJ2-3	TGTGCCAGCAGCCCGGGACTAGCGGGACTGGATACGCAGTATTTT	CASSPGLAGLDTQYF
NA	TRBV29-1	once	TRBJ2-7	TGCAGCGCCGAAGGGAGCTCCTACGAGCAGTACTTC	CSAEGSSYEQYF
TRBD2	TRBV27	NA	TRBJ2-7	TGTGCCAGCAGACAAACTAGCGGGTCCTCCTACGAGCAGTACTTC	CASRQTSGSSYEQYF
NA	TRBV9	few	TRBJ2-1	TGTGCCAGCAGCGTAGGTCTGGGTCAGGAGCAGTTCTTC	CASSVGLGQEQFF
NA	TRBV5-1	NA	TRBJ1-1	TGCGCCAGCAGCACCCAAGCGAACACTGAAGCTTTCTTT	CASSTQANTEAFF
TRBD1	TRBV7-3	NA	TRBJ1-1	TGTGCCAGCAGCCCTCAGACAGGGAGACTGGCTGAAGCTTTCTTT	CASSPQTGRLAEAFF
TRBD2	TRBV25-1	NA	TRBJ2-1	TGTGCCAGCAGTGACTGGACTAGCGGGAGTAGCAATGAGCAGTTCTTC	CASSDWTSGSSNEQFF
NA	TRBV9	once	TRBJ1-2	TGTGCCAGCAGCGTAGGGTGGGGGTTATATGGCTACACCTTC	CASSVGWGLYGYTF
NA	TRBV7-3	NA	TRBJ2-5	TGTGCCAGCAGCCCCTCGGGAAAAGAGACCCAGTACTTC	CASSPSGKETQYF
NA	TRBV9	NA	TRBJ1-2	TGTGCCAGCAGCCGAGCGACGGGACCGACTAACTATGGCTACACCTTC	CASSRATGPTNYGYTF
TRBD1	TRBV10-3	NA	TRBJ1-5	TGTGCCATCAGCGGACAGGGTTTTCAGCCCCAGCATTTT	CAISGQGFQPQHF
NA	TRBV2	NA	TRBJ1-6	TGTGCCAGCAGTGAAGCTCTTTTGACGGCCTCTTCACCCCTCCACTTT	CASSEALLTASSPLHF
TRBD1	TRBV24-1	few	TRBJ1-4	TGTGCCACCAGTGATTTTGACAGGGCAGGGAATGAAAAACTGTTTTTT	CATSDFDRAGNEKLFF
TRBD1	TRBV6-5	once	TRBJ1-1	TGTGCCAGCAGTTACCGACCAGTACAGGGGGTAGCTTTCTTT	CASSYRPVQGVAFF
TRBD1	TRBV14	NA	TRBJ2-5	TGTGCCAGCAGCCTCCTGACAGGGCAAGAGACCCAGTACTTC	CASSLLTGQETQYF
NA	TRBV19	NA	TRBJ2-5	TGTGCCAGTAGTTCAACGACAGCCCAAGAGACCCAGTACTTC	CASSSTTAQETQYF
TRBD2	TRBV6-2/TRBV6-3	NA	TRBJ2-5	TGTGCCAGCAGTGACACCCGGGGGGAAGAGACCCAGTACTTC	CASSDTRGEETQYF
TRBD1	TRBV7-2	NA	TRBJ2-2	TGTGCCAGCAGCCCAACAGGGGTCGGGGAGCTGTTTTTT	CASSPTGVGELFF
NA	TRBV11-2	NA	TRBJ1-1	TGTGCCAGCAGCCCAGGGCTCCTGGGAACTGAAGCTTTCTTT	CASSPGLLGTEAFF
NA	TRBV11-1	NA	TRBJ1-2	TGTGCCAGCAGCTTAAGATCACAGGCTATCGGCTACACCTTC	CASSLRSQAIGYTF
NA	TRBV7-9	NA	TRBJ2-2	TGTGCCGGGGGAGACAGGGAGGCTACCGGGGAGCTGTTTTTT	CAGGDREATGELFF
NA	TRBV5-1	NA	TRBJ2-2	TGCGCCAGCAGCTTCAGACTAAACACCGGGGAGCTGTTTTTT	CASSFRLNTGELFF
TRBD2	TRBV19	NA	TRBJ2-1	TGTGCCAGTAGTACGGGACTAGCGCTTGTGGATGAGCAGTTCTTC	CASSTGLALVDEQFF
NA	TRBV6-6	NA	TRBJ1-2	TGTGCCAGCAGTTACCTATGGGAGGGCAACTATGGCTACACCTTC	CASSYLWEGNYGYTF
TRBD1	TRBV5-1	NA	TRBJ1-5	TGCGCCAGCAGAACCGGGACAGATTTCAATCAGCCCCAGCATTTT	CASRTGTDFNQPQHF
NA	TRBV30	NA	TRBJ1-2	TGTGCCTGGACAGGGTCTATCTTAGAGGGCTACACCTTC	CAWTGSILEGYTF
NA	TRBV16	NA	TRBJ1-1	TGTGCCAGCAGCCCTGAATTGAACACTGAAGCTTTCTTT	CASSPELNTEAFF
NA	TRBV20-1	NA	TRBJ2-7	TGCAGTGCTCTGGATTACTACGAGCAGTACTTC	CSALDYYEQYF
NA	TRBV12-3/TRBV12-4	NA	TRBJ1-1	TGTGCCAGCAGCTATGGACCCTTTCGATCTTTCTTT	CASSYGPFRSFF
NA	TRBV2	NA	TRBJ2-5	TGTGCCAGCAGCGAAGCCGTTCCCGGCGGGGGCGGGGAGACCCAGTACTTC	CASSEAVPGGGGETQYF
NA	TRBV7-7	NA	TRBJ2-1	TGTGCTAGCAGCTTAGAACGGGGGAATGAGCAGTTCTTC	CASSLERGNEQFF
NA	TRBV18	once	TRBJ1-6	TGTGCCAGCTCACCCTGGGGCACTAATTCACCCCTCCACTTT	CASSPWGTNSPLHF
NA	TRBV7-8	NA	TRBJ1-1	TGTGCCAGCAGACCCGGGTCTATATCGATGGGGAACACTGAAGCTTTCTTT	CASRPGSISMGNTEAFF
NA	TRBV19	NA	TRBJ1-2	TGTGCCAGTAAGGATGGTGGCTACACCTTC	CASKDGGYTF